This T cell receptor (beta chain) was sequenced during a study of preoperative IRX-2 immunotherapy in early breast cancer. Treatment reported: preoperative locoregional IRX-2 cytokine immunotherapy. Samples came from a phase Ib trial of preoperative locoregional IRX-2 cytokine immunotherapy. The method was immunoSEQ multiplex PCR; TCRdb's version includes in-frame clones alone and lacks a portion of them. This sample yields 10,000 to 15,000 clones, of which under 95% are seen a single time; over 25% belongs to the top ten. This CDR3 has 15 amino acids. V was pared by 5 bases and J by 0 bases, with 4 bases of the junction left unmatched. CDR1 and CDR2 (germline): MDHEN, SYDVKM.

The source is a human donor with breast cancer. Sampling was conducted from a patient treated with IRX-2 immunotherapy. The J gene is TRBJ1-3, the V gene TRBV28; 7 bases map to TRBD1. The CDR3 loop reads CASSLDRASGNTIYF. CDR3 DNA: TGTGCCAGCAGTCTAGACAGGGCCTCTGGAAACACCATATATTTT.